This section outlines one T cell receptor (beta chain) sequence together with its context. Its target is unknown. These data come from a study of a mutant IDH1 vaccine in newly diagnosed glioma. Study-wide context: Vaccination was launched 4-6 weeks after radiotherapy alone, or with temozolomide cycles.

Clones were sequenced by immunoSEQ multiplex PCR, and TCRdb holds only the in-frame ones, with some missing. The table shows about 68,000 clones, with 84% occurring only once. The sample's time point: week 35, safety follow-up. Vaccination comprised doses that each held 300 ug of mutant IDH1 20-mer peptide, plus topical imiquimod. The CDR3 runs to 15 residues. The ends lost 0 bases at V and 5 bases at J; junction bases unmatched: 6. The V gene's germline CDR1 is GTSNPN and CDR2 SVGIG (reference sequence). The receptor's source is a man aged 18 to 29 with glioma. The chain links TRBV30 to TRBJ1-2; TRBD1 agrees at 10 bases. This specimen consisted of PBMCs, obtained from a glioma patient whose treatment included an IDH1 peptide vaccine. The CDR3 spells CAWSVGGQGWYGYTF. The CDR3 DNA reads as TGTGCCTGGAGTGTAGGGGGACAGGGGTGGTATGGCTACACCTTC.